This T cell receptor (beta chain) comes out of a study of T cells after yellow fever vaccination (dated by TCRdb to the late 2010s). About the study as a whole: The SMART-Seq v4 Ultra Low Input RNA kit was used to prepare libraries from fractions with low cell numbers. To track T-cell clones before and after primary and booster YFV17D yellow fever vaccination, bulk TCR alpha and beta repertoires were sequenced longitudinally. Two healthy male donors, one aged 18 to 30 and one aged 30 to 40 years, were included in the cohort. Blood samples were taken at several timepoints before and after primary and secondary immunization, and bulk PBMC replicates and cell subsets were isolated.

This specimen's treatment or condition label, per the study, means: live attenuated yellow fever vaccine strain. At every blood-draw timepoint, two biological replicates of bulk PBMCs were collected. PBMCs were isolated from peripheral blood using a standard Ficoll-Paque protocol. TriZol was used to extract RNA from bulk PBMCs, CD4 and CD8 fractions, and dextramer-positive and dextramer-negative fractions. Beyond this particular receptor, the publication reports: Only a couple of donors were included in the study, so the extent to which the findings can be generalized is limited. A small share of clonotypes was detected in both CD4 and CD8 compartments, with the overlap likely arising from convergent recombination. The secondary T-cell response was found to be weaker but faster than the primary response, with a peak reached on day 5 rather than on day 15. After the booster, most of the clones that had expanded following primary vaccination were detected again (almost 98% of CD4 and roughly 90% of CD8), which suggests that memory was broadly maintained. FACS-sorted repertoires could contain abundant contaminating clonotypes from the bulk population, so computational filtering was required.

At least ten counts were recorded for this clonotype. The target of this receptor is not known. No base quality values were provided; no much bigger clone lies one nucleotide off. The CDR3 starts with the cysteine, ends with the phenylalanine, and has 16 residues. The sequence is cut down to CDR3 DNA, 48 bases in frame from base 1. The germline V gene encodes CDR1 SGHRS and CDR2 YFSETQ. Ends trimmed: V by 4 bases, J by 0 bases; bases unmatched to a gene: 8. TCR cDNA was synthesized by 5'RACE template switching, through which a universal primer site and unique molecular identifiers were introduced. cDNA synthesis was primed from both the TCR alpha and TCR beta constant segments. Libraries were amplified in two PCR steps, with sample barcodes and sequencing adapters added in the second step. Sequencing of libraries was performed on Illumina HiSeq 2500 (2x100 bp) or NovaSeq (2x150 bp). For the original study's pipeline: MIGEC handled demultiplexing of reads and collapsing into UMI consensus sequences, while MiXCR performed V(D)J alignment. Vaccine-responding clonotypes were defined with edgeR using replicate PBMC samples, requiring FDR below 0.01 and a log2 fold change above 5 up to day 15. Each bulk clonotype was labeled CD4 or CD8 based on which sequenced repertoire, CD4 or CD8, contained the clonotype at higher abundance. TCRdb reprocessing: public reads trimmed at Q25 with fastp, clones called with MiXCR, in-frame beta chains kept. Under each unique CDR3 protein, matching rows form one entry showing the most common genes and DNA. These V and J calls derive from TCRdb rather than the authors' analysis. Within this sample are some 560,000 distinct CDR3 sequences, with less than 20% of them counted one time only. The ten largest clones take up roughly 17% of the sample.

The clonotype was recovered from a man younger than 30 who received the YFV17D yellow fever vaccine. The receptor chain draws on TRBV5-1 and TRBJ1-1, with 8 junctional bases fitting TRBD1. The sample here was PBMCs, taken more than 4 days after the first yellow fever vaccination. This receptor has the CDR3 CASSDGTGLMNTEAFF. In nucleotide form, the sequence is TGCGCCAGCAGCGACGGGACAGGTCTCATGAACACTGAAGCTTTCTTT.